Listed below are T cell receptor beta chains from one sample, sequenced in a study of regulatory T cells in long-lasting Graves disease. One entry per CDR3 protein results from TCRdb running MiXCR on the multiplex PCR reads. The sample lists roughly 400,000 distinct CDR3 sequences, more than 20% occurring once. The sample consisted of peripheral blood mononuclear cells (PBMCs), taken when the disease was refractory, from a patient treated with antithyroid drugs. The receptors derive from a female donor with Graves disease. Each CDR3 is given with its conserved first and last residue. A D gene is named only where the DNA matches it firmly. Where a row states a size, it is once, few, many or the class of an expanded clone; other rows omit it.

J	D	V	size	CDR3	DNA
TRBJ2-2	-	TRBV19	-	CASSIGGAGELFF	TGTGCCAGTAGTATTGGCGGAGCCGGGGAGCTGTTTTTT
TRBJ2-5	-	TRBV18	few	CASSLLNQETQYF	TGTGCCAGCTCTCTACTCAACCAAGAGACCCAGTACTTC
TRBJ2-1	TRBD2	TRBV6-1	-	CASSGLALYNEQFF	TGTGCCAGCAGTGGACTAGCCCTATACAATGAGCAGTTCTTC
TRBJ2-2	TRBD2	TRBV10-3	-	CAISRGTSGSSIGELFF	TGTGCCATCAGTCGAGGGACTAGCGGGAGTAGTATCGGGGAGCTGTTTTTT
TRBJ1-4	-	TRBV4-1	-	CASSHLFAVNEKLFF	TGCGCCAGCAGCCACCTCTTCGCAGTAAATGAAAAACTGTTTTTT
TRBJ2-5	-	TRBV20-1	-	CSASIPKTGRQETQYF	TGCAGTGCTAGTATTCCCAAGACAGGTCGTCAAGAGACCCAGTACTTC
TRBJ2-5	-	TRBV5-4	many	CASSLGPAGMGAKETQYF	TGTGCCAGCAGCTTGGGCCCCGCCGGGATGGGGGCTAAAGAGACCCAGTACTTC
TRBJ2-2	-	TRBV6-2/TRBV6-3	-	CASSFLGPGELFF	TGTGCCAGCAGTTTCTTGGGTCCCGGGGAGCTGTTTTTT
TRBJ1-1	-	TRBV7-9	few	CASSLTPTEAFF	TGTGCCAGCAGCTTAACTCCCACTGAAGCTTTCTTT
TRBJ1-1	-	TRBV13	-	CASSQQGRNTEAFF	TGTGCCAGCAGCCAGCAGGGGAGGAACACTGAAGCTTTCTTT
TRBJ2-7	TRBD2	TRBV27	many	CASSLGLAFTYEQYF	TGTGCCAGCAGTTTGGGACTAGCTTTTACCTACGAGCAGTACTTC
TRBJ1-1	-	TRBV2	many	CASSPTGTPEAFF	TGTGCCAGCAGCCCCACCGGGACACCTGAAGCTTTCTTT
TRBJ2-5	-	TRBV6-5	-	CASSYRGPNQETQYF	TGTGCCAGCAGTTACAGGGGACCCAACCAAGAGACCCAGTACTTC
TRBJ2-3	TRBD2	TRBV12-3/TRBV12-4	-	CASTSSGSTDTQYF	TGTGCCAGCACCAGTAGCGGGAGCACAGATACGCAGTATTTT
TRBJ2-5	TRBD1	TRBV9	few	CASSVDGTGQETQYF	TGTGCCAGCAGCGTAGATGGGACAGGACAAGAGACCCAGTACTTC
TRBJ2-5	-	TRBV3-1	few	CATASEQQETQYF	TGTGCCACCGCTAGCGAGCAACAAGAGACCCAGTACTTC
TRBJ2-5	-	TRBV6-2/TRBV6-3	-	CASSFVQGGAEAQYF	TGTGCCAGCAGTTTCGTACAGGGAGGAGCAGAGGCCCAGTACTTC